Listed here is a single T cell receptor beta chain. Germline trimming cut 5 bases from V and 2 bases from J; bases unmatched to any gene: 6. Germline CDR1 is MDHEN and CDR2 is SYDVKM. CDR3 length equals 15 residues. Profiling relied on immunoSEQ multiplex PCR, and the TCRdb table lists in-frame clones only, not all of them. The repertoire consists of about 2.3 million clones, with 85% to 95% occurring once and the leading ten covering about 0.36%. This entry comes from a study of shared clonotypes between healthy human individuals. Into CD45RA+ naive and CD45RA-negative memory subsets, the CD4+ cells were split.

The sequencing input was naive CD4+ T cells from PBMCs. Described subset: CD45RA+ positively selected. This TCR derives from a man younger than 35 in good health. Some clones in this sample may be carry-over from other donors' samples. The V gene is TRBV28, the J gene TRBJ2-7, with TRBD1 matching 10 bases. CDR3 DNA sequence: TGTGCCAGCAGTGACGCCGGGACAGGGGCCTACGAGCAGTACTTC. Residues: CASSDAGTGAYEQYF. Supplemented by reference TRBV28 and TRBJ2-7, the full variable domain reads DVKVTQSSRYLVKRTGEKVFLECVQDMDHENMFWYRQDPGLGLRLIYFSYDVKMKEKGDIPEGYSVSREKKERFSLILESASTNQTSMYLCASSDAGTGAYEQYFGPGTRLTVT.